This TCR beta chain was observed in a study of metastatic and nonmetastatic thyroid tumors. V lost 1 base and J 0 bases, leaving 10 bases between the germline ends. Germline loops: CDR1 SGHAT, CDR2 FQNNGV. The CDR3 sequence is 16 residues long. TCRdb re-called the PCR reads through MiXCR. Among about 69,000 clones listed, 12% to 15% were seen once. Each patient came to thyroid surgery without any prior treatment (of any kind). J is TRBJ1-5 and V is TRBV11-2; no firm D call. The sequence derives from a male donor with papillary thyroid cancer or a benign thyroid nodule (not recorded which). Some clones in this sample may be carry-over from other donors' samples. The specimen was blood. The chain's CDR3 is CASSLGRVSSNQPQHF. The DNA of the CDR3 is TGTGCCAGCAGCTTAGGGAGGGTTAGTAGCAATCAGCCCCAGCATTTT.